Sequencing of this T cell receptor (beta chain) was carried out in a study of cytomegalovirus exposure and HLA in healthy donors. In regard to this clone: Its matching antigen is unknown.

It was with 60 Vbeta and 13 Jbeta primers that the PCR ran. Sequencing used immunoSEQ multiplex PCR; TCRdb keeps in-frame clones, though not all of them. Of roughly 230,000 clones in the sample, 85% are singletons; the top ten hold approximately 0.24%. This CDR3 is 18 amino acids long. J was trimmed by 0 bases and V by 1 base; bases with no gene match: 8. Germline V gene data show CDR1 as SGHVS and CDR2 as FNYEAQ. General observations from the study: In a later analysis, compared with equally common non-associated chains, HLA-associated beta chains were more expanded.

This sequence joins TRBV7-6 and TRBJ2-5; TRBD1 aligns across 10 bases. Source material: PBMCs. This TCR was sampled from a girl aged 2 to 9 in good health and CMV-seronegative. This CDR3 reads CASSLVGTGASNQETQYF. In DNA form, the CDR3 reads TGTGCCAGCAGCTTAGTTGGGACAGGGGCGTCGAACCAAGAGACCCAGTACTTC.